The 21 T cell receptor beta chains below were found in one sample sequenced in a study of T-cell memory formation after mild COVID-19. TCRdb redid the calling of the 5' RACE reads with MiXCR, one entry per CDR3 protein. The sample shows approximately 300,000 distinct CDR3 sequences, around 15% of them seen only once. Material for sequencing was PBMCs or a T cell subset sorted from them (not recorded which). The receptors shown here come from a man aged 18 to 30 who had mild COVID-19 (a few samples of this study predate the infection). Cell type and time point are not known.

The V gene is TRBV4-2, the J gene TRBJ1-1; 7 nucleotides align to TRBD1. The CDR3 totals 15 residues. J lost 1 base, V lost 4 bases, and 6 bases had no gene match. The germline V gene has CDR1 LGHNA and CDR2 YNFKEQ. The CDR3 loop is CASSPLDRENTEAFF. The CDR3 region has the DNA TGTGCCAGCAGCCCACTCGACAGGGAGAACACTGAAGCTTTCTTT.

A few counts support this clonotype. This sequence joins TRBV20-1 and TRBJ2-2; the D gene is possibly TRBD2 (6 bases). This CDR3 spans 13 amino acids. V shed 6 bases and J shed 9 bases, with 17 bases lying between them. Germline lookup yields CDR1 DFQATT and CDR2 SNEGSKA (reference sequence). CDR3 residues: CSALRRANRELFF. The CDR3 DNA follows: TGCAGTGCCCTGCGGAGGGCTAACCGGGAGCTGTTTTTT.

CDR3: CASSMDRANTEAFF. CDR3 nucleotides: TGTGCCAGCAGCATGGACAGGGCAAACACTGAAGCTTTCTTT. V gene TRBV7-8 combines with J gene TRBJ1-1, with 8 bases identical to TRBD1. The CDR3 is 14 amino acids. The trim removed 5 bases at V and 2 bases at J, leaving 4 bases unmatched. CDR1 and CDR2 (germline): SGHVS, FQNEAQ.

This clonotype was seen a handful of times. The genes are TRBV20-1 and TRBJ2-5; 11 positions agree with TRBD2. Germline V lookup: CDR1 DFQATT, CDR2 SNEGSKA (reference sequence). The CDR3 covers 16 residues. V lost 5 bases and J lost 0; bases outside the gene matches: 8. For the CDR3, the DNA is TGCAGTGCTGTCGGACTAGCGGGTTTTTACCAAGAGACCCAGTACTTC. Translating gives CSAVGLAGFYQETQYF.

This clonotype was seen a handful of times. The V call is TRBV5-1, the J call TRBJ1-2; weak D call: TRBD1 (5 bases). CDR3 length: 11 residues. V lost 5 bases, J lost 10 bases, and 12 bases lay in between. In germline, CDR1 is SGHRS, CDR2 YFSETQ. The CDR3 DNA reads as TGCGCCAGCAGGAGCGAGGGACCCTACACCTTC. It encodes CASRSEGPYTF.

V is TRBV12-3 or TRBV12-4 and J is TRBJ2-1; no reliable D call. The length of the CDR3 is 11 residues. V lost 8 bases and J lost 7, with 9 bases in between. The CDR3 DNA reads TGTGCCAGCCTTACTTGGAATGAGCAGTTCTTC. It codes for CASLTWNEQFF.

V gene TRBV6-5 combines with J gene TRBJ1-2, with D possibly being TRBD1 (5 bases). Germline CDR1 and CDR2: MNHEY and SVGAGI. CDR3 length: 15 amino acids. V was trimmed by 0 bases and J by 5 bases, leaving 13 bases between them. The CDR3 DNA reads TGTGCCAGCAGTTACTCGTCCGGGGCGGAGTATGGCTACACCTTC. The encoded protein is CASSYSSGAEYGYTF.

The rearrangement links TRBV4-3 to TRBJ1-1, with a possible D match to TRBD1 (5 bases). Deletions cut 1 base from V and 10 bases from J, with 22 bases between. CDR1 is LGHNA and CDR2 is YSLEER in the germline V gene. The CDR3 is 16 amino acids. The CDR3, as DNA: TGCGCCAGCAGCCAAGGAGAGGGGCGCGGACTAGAACGAGCTTTCTTT. Translating gives CASSQGEGRGLERAFF.

The table lists this clonotype with a few counts. The V call is TRBV18, the J call TRBJ2-4; D gene unclear. From germline, CDR1 is KGHSH and CDR2 LQKENI. This CDR3 spans 16 amino acids. V lost 2 bases to trimming and J lost 1 base, with 12 bases between them. The CDR3 here is CASSPLGSEAKNIQYF. The CDR3 region has the DNA TGTGCCAGCTCACCATTGGGGTCTGAGGCCAAAAACATTCAGTACTTC.

In its sample, this clonotype was seen a few times. This chain connects TRBV6-5 to TRBJ1-1; 8 nucleotides align to TRBD1. CDR3 length: 18 residues. Germline values: CDR1 MNHEY, CDR2 SVGAGI. V lost 2 bases, J lost 5 bases, and 16 bases stayed unmatched. The CDR3 DNA is TGTGCCAGCAGTTACCGACAATTAGGACAGGGAAGACAAACTGAAGCTTTCTTT. Its protein product is CASSYRQLGQGRQTEAFF.

This clonotype appeared a few times. The chain couples TRBV7-9 to TRBJ2-2; D uncertain. From germline, CDR1 is SEHNR and CDR2 FQNEAQ (reference sequence). The CDR3 contains 12 residues. V was cut by 6 bases and J by 6 bases, with 8 bases left in between. The CDR3 reads CASRKASGELFF. CDR3 DNA: TGTGCCAGCAGAAAGGCCTCCGGGGAGCTGTTTTTT.

This rearrangement joins TRBV7-9 to TRBJ1-1, with D perhaps matching TRBD1 (6 bases). Germline V gene lookup returns CDR1 SEHNR and CDR2 FQNEAQ (reference sequence). The CDR3 covers 14 residues. Trimming removed 4 bases from V and 8 bases from J, with 17 bases in between. The CDR3 nucleotides are TGTGCCAGCAGCTCCCGGGACAATCGGGCCGAAGCTTTCTTT. It specifies CASSSRDNRAEAFF.

V usage is TRBV6-2 or TRBV6-3 and J usage is TRBJ2-7; no definite D call. The CDR3 is made up of 13 amino acids. V dropped 1 base and J dropped 6 bases, with 10 bases sitting between them. The V gene's germline CDR1 is MNHEY and CDR2 SVGEGT. The CDR3 here is CASSYLYQGEQYV. The CDR3 region has the DNA TGTGCCAGCAGTTACTTGTACCAAGGCGAGCAGTACGTC.

The chain has TRBV7-9 and TRBJ2-6; the D call may be TRBD1 or TRBD2 (5 bases each). The CDR3 has 16 residues. Trimming left V 5 bases short and J 1 base short, with 12 bases between. The germline gives CDR1 SEHNR, CDR2 FQNEAQ (reference sequence). The CDR3 loop reads CASSRGPGSGANVLTF. CDR3 bases: TGTGCCAGCAGCCGGGGCCCAGGGTCTGGGGCCAACGTCCTGACTTTC.

This clonotype occurred a few times. The rearrangement uses TRBV7-6 and TRBJ2-1; unclear D gene. Germline CDR1 and CDR2: SGHVS and FNYEAQ. V lost 2 bases to trimming and J lost 4 bases, with 9 bases between them. CDR3 length: 14 amino acids. This chain's CDR3 is CASSLLGPYNEQFF. CDR3 sequence (DNA): TGTGCCAGCAGCTTACTCGGGCCATACAATGAGCAGTTCTTC.

A few counts support this clonotype. J is TRBJ2-2 and V is TRBV4-3, with D perhaps TRBD1 (6 bases). Per germline, CDR1 LGHNA and CDR2 YSLEER. Trimming left V 3 bases short and J 1 base short, with 6 bases between. The CDR3 length is 14 residues. CDR3 sequence (DNA): TGCGCCAGCAGCCACAGGGGGAACACCGGGGAGCTGTTTTTT. Protein: CASSHRGNTGELFF.

The chain joins TRBV7-2 to TRBJ2-5, with unresolved D. Trimming cost V 4 bases and J 6 bases, with 15 bases left between them. Germline loops: CDR1 SGHTA, CDR2 FQGNSA. The CDR3 length is 14 residues. CDR3 nucleotides: TGTGCCAGCAGCTCCCCGCGCGTCGCCAAGACCCAGTACTTC. Translated: CASSSPRVAKTQYF.

The sample holds many counts of this clonotype. The chain couples TRBV12-3 or TRBV12-4 to TRBJ2-1; a weak D match, TRBD2 (6 bases). The CDR3 has 10 amino acids. V shed 6 bases and J shed 9 bases, with 6 bases lying between them. The CDR3 protein is CASRGGEQFF. The DNA for the CDR3 is TGTGCCAGCAGGGGGGGTGAGCAGTTCTTC.

This chain connects TRBV20-1 to TRBJ1-2, with a possible D match to TRBD1 (5 bases). This CDR3 has 13 amino acids. V was trimmed by 4 bases and J by 4 bases, leaving 13 bases between them. Looked up from germline, CDR1 is DFQATT and CDR2 is SNEGSKA (reference sequence). This CDR3 is CSAKDGGLYGYTF. In DNA, the CDR3 is TGCAGTGCTAAGGATGGGGGACTCTATGGCTACACCTTC.

The chain employs TRBV24-1 and TRBJ2-5, with D possibly being TRBD1 (5 bases). V lost 1 base to trimming and J lost 4 bases, with 15 bases between them. Germline V gene data show CDR1 as KGHDR and CDR2 as SFDVKD. This CDR3 spans 16 amino acids. The CDR3 here is CATSDLGAAGRETQYF. CDR3 bases: TGTGCCACCAGTGATTTAGGGGCGGCAGGGCGAGAGACCCAGTACTTC.

This clonotype was seen more than once but under ten times. The J gene is TRBJ2-7, the V gene TRBV6-5, with 8 nucleotides matching TRBD1. The trim removed 6 bases at V and 5 bases at J, leaving 9 bases unmatched. Looked up from germline, CDR1 is MNHEY and CDR2 is SVGAGI. The CDR3 loop spans 14 amino acids. This CDR3 reads CASSKQGGIDEQYF. CDR3 nucleotides: TGTGCCAGCAGCAAACAGGGGGGCATAGACGAGCAGTACTTC.